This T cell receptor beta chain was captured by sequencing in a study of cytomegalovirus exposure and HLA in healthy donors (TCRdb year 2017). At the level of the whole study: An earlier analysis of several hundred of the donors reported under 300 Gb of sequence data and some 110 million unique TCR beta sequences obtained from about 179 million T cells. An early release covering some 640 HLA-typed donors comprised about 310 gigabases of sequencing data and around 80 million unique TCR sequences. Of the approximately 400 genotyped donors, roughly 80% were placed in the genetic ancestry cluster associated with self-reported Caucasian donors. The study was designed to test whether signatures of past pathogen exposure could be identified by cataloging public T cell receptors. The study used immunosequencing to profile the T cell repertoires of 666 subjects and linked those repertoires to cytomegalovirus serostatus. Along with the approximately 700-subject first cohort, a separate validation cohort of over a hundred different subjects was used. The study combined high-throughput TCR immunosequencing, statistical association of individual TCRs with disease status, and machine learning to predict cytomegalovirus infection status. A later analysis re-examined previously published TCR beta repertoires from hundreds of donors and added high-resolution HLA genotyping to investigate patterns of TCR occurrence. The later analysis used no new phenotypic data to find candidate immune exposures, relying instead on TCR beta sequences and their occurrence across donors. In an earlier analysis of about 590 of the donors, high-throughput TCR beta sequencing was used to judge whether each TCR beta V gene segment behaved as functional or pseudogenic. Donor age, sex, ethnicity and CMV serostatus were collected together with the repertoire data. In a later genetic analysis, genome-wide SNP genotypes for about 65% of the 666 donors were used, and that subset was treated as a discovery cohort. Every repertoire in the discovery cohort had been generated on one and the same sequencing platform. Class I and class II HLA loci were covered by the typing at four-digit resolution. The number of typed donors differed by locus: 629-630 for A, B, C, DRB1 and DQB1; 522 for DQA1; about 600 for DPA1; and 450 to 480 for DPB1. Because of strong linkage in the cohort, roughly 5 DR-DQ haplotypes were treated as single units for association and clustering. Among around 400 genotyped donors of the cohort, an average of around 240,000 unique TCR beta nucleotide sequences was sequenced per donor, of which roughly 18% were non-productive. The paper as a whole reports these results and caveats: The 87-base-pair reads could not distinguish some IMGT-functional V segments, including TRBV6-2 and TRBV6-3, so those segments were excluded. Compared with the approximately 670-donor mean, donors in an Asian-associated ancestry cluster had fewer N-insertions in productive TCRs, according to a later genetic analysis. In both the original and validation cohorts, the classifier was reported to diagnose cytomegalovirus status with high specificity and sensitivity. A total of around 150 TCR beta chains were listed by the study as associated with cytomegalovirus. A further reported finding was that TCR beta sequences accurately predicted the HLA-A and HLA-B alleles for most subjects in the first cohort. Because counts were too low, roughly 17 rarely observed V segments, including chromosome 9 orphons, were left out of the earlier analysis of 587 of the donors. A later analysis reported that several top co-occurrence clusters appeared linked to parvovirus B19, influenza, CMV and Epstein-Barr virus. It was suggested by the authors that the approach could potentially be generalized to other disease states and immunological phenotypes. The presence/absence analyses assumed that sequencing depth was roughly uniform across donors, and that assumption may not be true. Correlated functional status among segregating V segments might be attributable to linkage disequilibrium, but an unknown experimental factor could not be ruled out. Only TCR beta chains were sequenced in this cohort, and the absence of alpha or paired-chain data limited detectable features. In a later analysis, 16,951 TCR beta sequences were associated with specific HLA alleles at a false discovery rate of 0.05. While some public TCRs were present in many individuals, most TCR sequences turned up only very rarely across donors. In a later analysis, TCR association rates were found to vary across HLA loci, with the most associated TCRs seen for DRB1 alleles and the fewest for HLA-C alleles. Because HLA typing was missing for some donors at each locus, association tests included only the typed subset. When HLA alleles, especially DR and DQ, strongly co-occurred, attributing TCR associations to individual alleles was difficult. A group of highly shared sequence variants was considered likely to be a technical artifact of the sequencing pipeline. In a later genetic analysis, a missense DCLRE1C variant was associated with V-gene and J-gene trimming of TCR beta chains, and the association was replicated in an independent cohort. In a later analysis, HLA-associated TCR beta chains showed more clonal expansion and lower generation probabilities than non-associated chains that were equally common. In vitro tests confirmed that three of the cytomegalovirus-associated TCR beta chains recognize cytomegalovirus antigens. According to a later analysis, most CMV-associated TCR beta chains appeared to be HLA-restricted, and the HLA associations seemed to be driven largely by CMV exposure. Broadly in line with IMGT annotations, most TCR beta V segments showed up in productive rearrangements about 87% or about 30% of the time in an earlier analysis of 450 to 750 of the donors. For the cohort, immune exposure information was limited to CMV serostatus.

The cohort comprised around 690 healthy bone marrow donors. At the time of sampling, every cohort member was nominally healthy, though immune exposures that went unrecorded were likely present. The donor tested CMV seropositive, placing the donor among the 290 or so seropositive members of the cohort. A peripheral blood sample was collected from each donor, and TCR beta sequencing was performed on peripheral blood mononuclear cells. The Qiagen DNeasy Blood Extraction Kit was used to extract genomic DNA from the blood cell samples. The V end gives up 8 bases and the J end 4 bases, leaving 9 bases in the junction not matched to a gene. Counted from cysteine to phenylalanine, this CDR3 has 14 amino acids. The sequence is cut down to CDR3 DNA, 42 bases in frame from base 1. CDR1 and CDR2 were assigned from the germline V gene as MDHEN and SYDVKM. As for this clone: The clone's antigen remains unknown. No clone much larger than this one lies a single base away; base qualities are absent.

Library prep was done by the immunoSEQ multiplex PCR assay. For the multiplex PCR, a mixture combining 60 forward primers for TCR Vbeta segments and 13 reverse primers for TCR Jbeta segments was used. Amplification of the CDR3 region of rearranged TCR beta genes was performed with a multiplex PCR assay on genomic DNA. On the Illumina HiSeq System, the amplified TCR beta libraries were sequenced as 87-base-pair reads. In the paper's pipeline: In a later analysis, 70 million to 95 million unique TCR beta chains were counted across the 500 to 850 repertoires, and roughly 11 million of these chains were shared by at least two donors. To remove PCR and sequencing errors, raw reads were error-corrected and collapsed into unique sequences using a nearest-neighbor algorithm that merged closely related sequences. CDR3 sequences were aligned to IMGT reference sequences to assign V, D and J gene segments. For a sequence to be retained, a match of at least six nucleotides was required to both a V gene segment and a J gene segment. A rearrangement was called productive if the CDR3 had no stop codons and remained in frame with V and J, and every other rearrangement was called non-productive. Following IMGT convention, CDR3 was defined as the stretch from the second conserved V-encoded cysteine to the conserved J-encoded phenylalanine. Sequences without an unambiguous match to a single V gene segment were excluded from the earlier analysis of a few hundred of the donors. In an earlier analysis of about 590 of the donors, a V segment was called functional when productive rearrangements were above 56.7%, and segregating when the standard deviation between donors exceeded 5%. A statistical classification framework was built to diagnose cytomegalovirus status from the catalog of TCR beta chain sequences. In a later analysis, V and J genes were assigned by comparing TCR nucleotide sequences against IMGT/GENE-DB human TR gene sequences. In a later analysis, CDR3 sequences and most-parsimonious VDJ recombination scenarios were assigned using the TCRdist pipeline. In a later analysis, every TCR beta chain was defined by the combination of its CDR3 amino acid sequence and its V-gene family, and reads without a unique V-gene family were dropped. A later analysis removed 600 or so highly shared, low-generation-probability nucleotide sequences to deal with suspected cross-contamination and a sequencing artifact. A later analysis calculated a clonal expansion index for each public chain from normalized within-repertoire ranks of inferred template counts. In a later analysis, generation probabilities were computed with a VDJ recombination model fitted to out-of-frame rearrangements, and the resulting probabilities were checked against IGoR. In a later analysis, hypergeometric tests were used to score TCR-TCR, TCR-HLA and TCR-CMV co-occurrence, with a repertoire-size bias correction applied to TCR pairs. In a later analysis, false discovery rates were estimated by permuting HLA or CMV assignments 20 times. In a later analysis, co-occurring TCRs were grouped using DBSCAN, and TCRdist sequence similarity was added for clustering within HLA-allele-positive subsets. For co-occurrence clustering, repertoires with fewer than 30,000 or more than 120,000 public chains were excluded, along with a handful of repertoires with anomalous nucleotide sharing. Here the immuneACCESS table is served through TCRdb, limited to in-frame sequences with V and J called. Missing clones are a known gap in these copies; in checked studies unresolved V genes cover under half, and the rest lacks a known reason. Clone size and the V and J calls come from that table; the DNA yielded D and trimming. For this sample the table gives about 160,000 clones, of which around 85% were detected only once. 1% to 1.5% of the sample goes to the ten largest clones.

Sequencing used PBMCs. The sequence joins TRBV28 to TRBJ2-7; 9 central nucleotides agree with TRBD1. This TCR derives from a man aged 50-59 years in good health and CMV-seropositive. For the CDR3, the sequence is CASARPGQGYEQYF. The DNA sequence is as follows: TGTGCCAGCGCCCGCCCGGGACAGGGTTACGAGCAGTACTTC.